The 16 T cell receptor beta chains listed next were all sequenced from one sample in a study of blood T cell repertoires in COVID-19. Using immunoSEQ multiplex PCR, the repertoire was profiled, and TCRdb retains in-frame clones only, with some absent. The sample records more than 200,000 clones, 70% to 90% being singletons. Sequencing used PBMCs or T cells enriched from blood (not recorded which). The receptors derive from a young man who had recovered from COVID-19.

This clone was seen a single time. J is TRBJ1-2 and V is TRBV3-1 (or the pseudogene TRBV3-2); 7 bases line up with TRBD1. CDR1 is LGHDT, CDR2 YNNKEL, per germline (reference sequence). There are 14 residues in the CDR3. V was pared by 5 bases and J by 6 bases, with 9 bases of the junction left unmatched. In DNA form, the CDR3 reads TGTGCCAGCAGCGCCCGGGACCAGGGGGATGGCTACACCTTC. Its translation is CASSARDQGDGYTF.

This rearrangement joins TRBV2 to TRBJ2-1, with 7 positions matching TRBD1. V trimming: 11 bases; J trimming: 4 bases; junction bases outside the gene matches: 8. The CDR3 has 13 residues. In germline, CDR1 is SNHLY, CDR2 FYNNEI. The CDR3 DNA follows: TGTGCCGGAAAAGGGACAGTTTACAATGAGCAGTTCTTC. Encoded protein: CAGKGTVYNEQFF.

The gene calls are TRBV28 and TRBJ2-7; TRBD1 matches at 11 bases. Germline V lookup: CDR1 MDHEN, CDR2 SYDVKM. CDR3 length: 15 amino acids. V lost 8 bases, J lost 4 bases, and 10 bases stayed unmatched. CDR3 in amino acids: CASSTGTGGWYEQYF. The DNA of the CDR3 is TGTGCCAGCTCCACTGGGACAGGGGGTTGGTACGAGCAGTACTTC.

This chain uses TRBV4-2 with TRBJ1-2; D is perhaps TRBD1 (6 bases). Germline CDR1 LGHNA, CDR2 YNFKEQ. The CDR3 is 16 residues long. Trimming pared 1 base from V and 3 bases from J, leaving 15 bases between. Written as DNA, the CDR3 is TGTGCCAGCAGCCAAGCTCAGGGGCCGGGCGACTATGGCTACACCTTC. It yields the protein CASSQAQGPGDYGYTF.

In DNA, the CDR3 is TGTGCCAGCATGAGCGTTGGGTATCAGCCCCAGCATTTT. Translated: CASMSVGYQPQHF. The chain couples TRBV2 to TRBJ1-5; D ambiguous. This CDR3 is 13 amino acids long. The V and J ends lost 7 bases and 5 bases respectively, with 12 bases between them. Germline V lookup: CDR1 SNHLY, CDR2 FYNNEI.

The chain couples TRBV28 to TRBJ1-2; 10 positions match TRBD1. CDR3 length: 15 residues. The V and J ends lost 5 bases and 1 base, in that order; junction bases with no gene match: 4. Germline-derived CDR1 and CDR2 are MDHEN and SYDVKM. The CDR3 DNA reads TGTGCCAGCAGTCCGGGGACAGGGGTTAACTATGGCTACACCTTC. Translation gives CASSPGTGVNYGYTF.

The chain recombines TRBV6-5 with TRBJ2-7; D gene ambiguous. The V gene lost 5 bases and the J gene lost 0 bases, with 11 bases spanning the gap. Germline CDR1 reads MNHEY; CDR2 reads SVGAGI. The CDR3 covers 14 residues. The CDR3: CASSRTVTSYEQYF. Here the CDR3 DNA reads TGTGCCAGCAGTCGAACAGTTACCTCCTACGAGCAGTACTTC.

The chain is built from TRBV19 and TRBJ1-1, with 7 nucleotides matching TRBD1. This CDR3 is 11 amino acids long. Germline CDR1 and CDR2: LNHDA and SQIVND (reference sequence). With 7 bases clipped from V and 10 bases from J, the junction kept 6 bases outside the gene matches. CDR3: CASKDSGGAFF. Written as DNA, the CDR3 is TGTGCCAGTAAGGACTCAGGGGGAGCTTTCTTT.

This clone has just a few counts. For the CDR3, the DNA is TGTGCCAGCAGTTTAACGGGACAGGGTATTTCCTACGAGCAGTACTTC. Amino acids: CASSLTGQGISYEQYF. The chain employs TRBV27 and TRBJ2-7; TRBD1 matches at 9 bases. Germline V gene data show CDR1 as MNHEY and CDR2 as SMNVEV (reference sequence). The ends lost 2 bases at V and 1 base at J; junction bases unmatched: 6. The CDR3 extends over 16 amino acids.

On this clone: Distinct nucleotide sequences in the sample also encode this CDR3. The genes are TRBV6-5 and TRBJ1-6; D not resolved. Trimming removed 2 bases from V and 6 bases from J, with 5 bases in between. The CDR3 consists of 13 residues. CDR1 is MNHEY, CDR2 SVGAGI, per germline. The CDR3 sequence is CASSYEGNSPLHF. The CDR3 DNA reads TGTGCCAGCAGTTACGAGGGTAATTCACCCCTCCACTTT.

This chain joins TRBV6-5 and TRBJ2-3; TRBD1 might be the D (6 bases). Germline values: CDR1 MNHEY, CDR2 SVGAGI. This CDR3 has 14 amino acids. The germline V and J ends were trimmed by 0 bases and 5 bases, with 9 bases remaining between them. CDR3 amino acids: CASSYSRQEDTQYF. In DNA, the CDR3 is TGTGCCAGCAGTTACTCGAGACAGGAAGATACGCAGTATTTT.

The chain uses TRBV7-9 and TRBJ1-2; maybe TRBD1 (6 bases). The CDR3 is made up of 13 amino acids. Trimming removed 5 bases from V and 5 bases from J, with 12 bases in between. Germline V gene sequence: CDR1 SEHNR, CDR2 FQNEAQ (reference sequence). The DNA of the CDR3 is TGTGCCAGCAGCCCGGGGACACTATATGGCTACACCTTC. Translated, it gives CASSPGTLYGYTF.

The rearrangement uses TRBV5-1 and TRBJ2-7, with 9 bases that match TRBD1. The CDR3 sequence is 15 residues long. V shed 4 bases and J 2 bases; nucleotides not matched to a gene: 7. The germline V gene has CDR1 SGHRS and CDR2 YFSETQ. CDR3 DNA sequence: TGCGCCAGCAGCCTACAGGGGGCGCTTGCCTACGAGCAGTACTTC. The encoded protein is CASSLQGALAYEQYF.

The chain couples TRBV4-2 to TRBJ1-2; a possible D gene is TRBD1 (5 bases). Germline V lookup: CDR1 LGHNA, CDR2 YNFKEQ. V lost 1 base to trimming and J lost 0 bases, with 15 bases between them. The CDR3 has 17 residues. CDR3 in DNA: TGTGCCAGCAGCCAAGCTCCCCTTACGGGGGCTAACTATGGCTACACCTTC. Translating gives CASSQAPLTGANYGYTF.

This sequence joins TRBV9 and TRBJ2-2, with 7 bases aligning to TRBD2. Germline V gene data show CDR1 as SGDLS and CDR2 as YYNGEE. Trimming removed 0 bases from V and 4 bases from J; junction bases left unmatched: 12. This CDR3 is built from 18 residues. The CDR3 region is CASSVGLASREGTGELFF. DNA for the CDR3: TGTGCCAGCAGCGTAGGCCTGGCGAGCAGGGAGGGCACCGGGGAGCTGTTTTTT.

The V call is TRBV7-2, the J call TRBJ1-3; TRBD1 might be the D (5 bases). CDR3 length equals 14 residues. Trimming took off 1 base at V and 9 bases at J, with 13 bases between the two ends. Germline-derived CDR1 and CDR2 are SGHTA and FQGNSA. The CDR3 is CASSLDRSSGTIYF. The CDR3 region has the DNA TGTGCCAGCAGCTTAGACAGGTCTTCGGGCACCATATATTTT.